This TCR beta chain came from a study of Ad26.COV2.S vaccination and SARS-CoV-2 variants. Described treatment: 15 to 20 received Ad26.COV2.S at low or high dose, single or two shots; about five received placebo; per-sample allocation not given. Samples analyzed were those drawn on day 63 after the first vaccine or placebo injection. This CDR3 contains 15 residues. V shed 4 bases and J 4 bases; nucleotides not matched to a gene: 10. In germline, CDR1 is MGHRA, CDR2 YSYEKL. Profiled with immunoSEQ multiplex PCR; TCRdb holds only in-frame clones, not every one. Counted here are 350,000 to 450,000 clones, approximately 90% occurring once; the ten biggest clones make up around 1.8%.

The sequence was collected from a person between 18 and 65 years old who received the Ad26.COV2.S COVID-19 vaccine or a placebo. The V gene is TRBV4-1, the J gene TRBJ2-7; 7 bases match TRBD1. Sequenced here: peripheral blood, sampled in a trial of Ad26.COV2.S vaccine versus placebo. This chain's CDR3 is CASSRAGTDLYEQYF. DNA of the CDR3: TGCGCCAGCAGCCGAGCCGGGACAGACCTGTACGAGCAGTACTTC.